This record covers a single T cell receptor beta chain. Data came from immunoSEQ multiplex PCR; TCRdb stores just in-frame clones and leaves some out. The sample holds about 110,000 clones; over 75% are singletons and the top ten take more than 1.4%. These data are taken from a study of cytomegalovirus exposure and HLA in healthy donors. With 10 bases removed from V and 7 bases from J, the gap between germline ends came to 11 bases. The germline V gene encodes CDR1 SNHLY and CDR2 FYNNEI. This CDR3 contains 11 residues. This sequence joins TRBV2 and TRBJ1-3; unclear D gene. This receptor was identified in a woman aged 30 to 39 in good health and CMV-seropositive. Specimen: PBMCs. This CDR3 is CAIYLGNTIYF. The CDR3 DNA reads TGTGCCATCTACTTGGGCAACACCATATATTTT.